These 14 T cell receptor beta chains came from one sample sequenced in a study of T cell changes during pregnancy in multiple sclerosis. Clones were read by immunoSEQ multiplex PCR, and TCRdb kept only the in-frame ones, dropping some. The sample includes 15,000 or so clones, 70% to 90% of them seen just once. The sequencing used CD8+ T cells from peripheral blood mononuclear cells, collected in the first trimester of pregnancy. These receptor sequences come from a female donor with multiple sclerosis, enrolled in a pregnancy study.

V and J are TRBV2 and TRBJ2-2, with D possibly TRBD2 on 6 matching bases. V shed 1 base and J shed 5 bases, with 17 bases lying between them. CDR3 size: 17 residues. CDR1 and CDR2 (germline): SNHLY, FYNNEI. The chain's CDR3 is CASSEEGNGSGTGELFF. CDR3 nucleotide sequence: TGTGCCAGCAGTGAAGAAGGCAACGGGAGTGGGACCGGGGAGCTGTTTTTT.

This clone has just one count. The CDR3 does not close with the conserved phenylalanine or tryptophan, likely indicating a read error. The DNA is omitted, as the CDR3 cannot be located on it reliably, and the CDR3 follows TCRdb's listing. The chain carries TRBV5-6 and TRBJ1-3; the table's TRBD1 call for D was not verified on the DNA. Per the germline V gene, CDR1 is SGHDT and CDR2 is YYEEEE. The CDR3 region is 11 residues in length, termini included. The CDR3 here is CASSFGSIRTL.

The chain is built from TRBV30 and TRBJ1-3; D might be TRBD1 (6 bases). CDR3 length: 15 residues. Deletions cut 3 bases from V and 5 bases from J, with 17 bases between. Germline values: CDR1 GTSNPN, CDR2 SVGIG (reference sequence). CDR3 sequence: CAWRPSGGLRNTIYF. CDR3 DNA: TGTGCCTGGAGACCGTCGGGGGGGCTGAGAAACACCATATATTTT.

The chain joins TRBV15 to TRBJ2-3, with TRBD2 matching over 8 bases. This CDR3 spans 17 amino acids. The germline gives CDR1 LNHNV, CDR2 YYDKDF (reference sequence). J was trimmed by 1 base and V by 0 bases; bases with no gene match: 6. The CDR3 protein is CATSRDLVLAGTDTQYF. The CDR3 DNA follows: TGTGCCACCAGCAGAGATTTGGTACTAGCGGGCACAGATACGCAGTATTTT.

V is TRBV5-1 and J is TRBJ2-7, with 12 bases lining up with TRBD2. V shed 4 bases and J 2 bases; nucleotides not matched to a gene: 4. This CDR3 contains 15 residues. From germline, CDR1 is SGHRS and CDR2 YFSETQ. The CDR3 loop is CASSPGLAGPYEQYF. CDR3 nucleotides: TGCGCCAGCAGCCCGGGACTAGCGGGTCCCTACGAGCAGTACTTC.

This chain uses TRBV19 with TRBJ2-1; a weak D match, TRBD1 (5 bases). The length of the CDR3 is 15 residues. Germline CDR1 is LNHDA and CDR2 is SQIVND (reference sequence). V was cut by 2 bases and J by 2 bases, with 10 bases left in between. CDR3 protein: CASSISQGTYNEQFF. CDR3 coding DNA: TGTGCCAGTAGTATAAGTCAGGGCACCTACAATGAGCAGTTCTTC.

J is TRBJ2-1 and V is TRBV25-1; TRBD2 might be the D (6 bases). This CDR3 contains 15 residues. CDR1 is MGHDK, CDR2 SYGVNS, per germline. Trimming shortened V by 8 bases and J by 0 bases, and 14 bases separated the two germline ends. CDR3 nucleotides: TGTGCCAGCCTCCCGCCCGGGAGCTCCTACAATGAGCAGTTCTTC. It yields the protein CASLPPGSSYNEQFF.

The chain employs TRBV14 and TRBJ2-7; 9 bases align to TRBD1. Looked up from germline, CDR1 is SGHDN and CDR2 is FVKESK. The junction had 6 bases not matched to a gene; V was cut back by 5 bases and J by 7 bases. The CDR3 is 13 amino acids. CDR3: CASSSQGAVEQYF. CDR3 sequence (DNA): TGTGCCAGCAGCTCACAGGGGGCAGTTGAGCAGTACTTC. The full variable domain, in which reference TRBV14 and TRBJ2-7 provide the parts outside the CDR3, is EAGVTQFPSHSVIEKGQTVTLRCDPISGHDNLYWYRRVMGKEIKFLLHFVKESKQDESGMPNNRFLAERTGGTYSTLKVQPAELEDSGVYFCASSSQGAVEQYFGPGTRLTVT.

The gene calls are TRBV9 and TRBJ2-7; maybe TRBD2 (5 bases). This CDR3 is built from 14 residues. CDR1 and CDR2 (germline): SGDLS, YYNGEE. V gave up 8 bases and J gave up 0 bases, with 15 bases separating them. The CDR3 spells CASALASSSYEQYF. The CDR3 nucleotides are TGTGCCAGTGCGCTAGCCTCGAGCTCCTACGAGCAGTACTTC. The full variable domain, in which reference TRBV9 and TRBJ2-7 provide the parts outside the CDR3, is DSGVTQTPKHLITATGQRVTLRCSPRSGDLSVYWYQQSLDQGLQFLIQYYNGEERAKGNILERFSAQQFPDLHSELNLSSLELGDSALYFCASALASSSYEQYFGPGTRLTVT.

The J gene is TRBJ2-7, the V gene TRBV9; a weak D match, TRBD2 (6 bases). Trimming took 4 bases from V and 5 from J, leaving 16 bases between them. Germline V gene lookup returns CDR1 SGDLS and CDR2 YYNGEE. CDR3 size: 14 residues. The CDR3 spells CASSPATSRDEQYF. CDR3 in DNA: TGTGCCAGCAGCCCCGCGACTAGTAGGGACGAGCAGTACTTC.

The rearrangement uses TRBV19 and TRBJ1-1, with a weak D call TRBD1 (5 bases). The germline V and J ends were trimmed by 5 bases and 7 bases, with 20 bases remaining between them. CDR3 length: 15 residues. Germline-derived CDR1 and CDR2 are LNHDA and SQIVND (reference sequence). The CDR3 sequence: CASSAQRGNMVEAFF. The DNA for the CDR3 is TGTGCCAGTAGTGCGCAGCGGGGCAACATGGTTGAAGCTTTCTTT.

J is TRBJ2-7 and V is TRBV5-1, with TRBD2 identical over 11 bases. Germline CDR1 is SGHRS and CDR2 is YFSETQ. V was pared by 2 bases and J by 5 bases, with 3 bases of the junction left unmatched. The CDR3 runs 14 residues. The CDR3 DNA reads TGCGCCAGCAGCTTTTTAGCGGGAGGGAACGAGCAGTACTTC. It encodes CASSFLAGGNEQYF.

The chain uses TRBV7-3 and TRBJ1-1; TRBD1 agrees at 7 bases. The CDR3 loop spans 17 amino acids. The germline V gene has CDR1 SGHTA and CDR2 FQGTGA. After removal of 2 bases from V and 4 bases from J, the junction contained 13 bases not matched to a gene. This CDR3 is CASSLLPQTGWGTEAFF. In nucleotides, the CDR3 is TGTGCCAGCAGCTTACTCCCACAGACAGGGTGGGGCACTGAAGCTTTCTTT.

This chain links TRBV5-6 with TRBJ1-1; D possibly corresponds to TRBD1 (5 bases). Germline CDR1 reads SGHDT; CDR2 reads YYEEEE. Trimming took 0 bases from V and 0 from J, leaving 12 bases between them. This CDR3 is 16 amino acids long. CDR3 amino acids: CASSLEQGFMNTEAFF. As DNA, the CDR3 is TGTGCCAGCAGCTTGGAGCAGGGCTTTATGAACACTGAAGCTTTCTTT.